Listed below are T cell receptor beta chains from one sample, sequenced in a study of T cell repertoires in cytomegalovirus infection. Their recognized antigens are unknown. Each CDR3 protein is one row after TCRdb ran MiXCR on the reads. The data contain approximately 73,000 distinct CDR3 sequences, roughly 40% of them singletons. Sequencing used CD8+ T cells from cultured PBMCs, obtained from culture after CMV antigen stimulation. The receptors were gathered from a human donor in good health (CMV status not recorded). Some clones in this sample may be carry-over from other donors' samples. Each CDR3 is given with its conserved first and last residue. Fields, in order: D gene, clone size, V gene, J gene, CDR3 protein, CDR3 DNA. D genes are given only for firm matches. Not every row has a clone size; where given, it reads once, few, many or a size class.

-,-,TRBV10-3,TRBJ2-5,CAISDGAAEAETQYF,TGTGCCATCAGTGATGGGGCGGCGGAGGCGGAGACCCAGTACTTC
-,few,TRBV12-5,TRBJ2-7,CASGLVFGRGSYEQYF,TGTGCTAGTGGTTTGGTTTTCGGCAGGGGATCCTACGAGCAGTACTTC
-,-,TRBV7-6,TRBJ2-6,CASSETSLSGANVLTF,TGTGCCAGCAGCGAGACAAGCCTCTCTGGGGCCAACGTCCTGACTTTC
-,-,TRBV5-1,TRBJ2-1,CATRTGNEQFF,TGCGCCACCAGGACGGGAAATGAGCAGTTCTTC
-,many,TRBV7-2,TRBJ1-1,CASSLEQRMNTEAFF,TGTGCCAGCAGCTTAGAACAGAGAATGAACACTGAAGCTTTCTTT
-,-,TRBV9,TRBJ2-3,CASSAWSDTQYF,TGTGCCAGCAGCGCCTGGTCAGATACGCAGTATTTT
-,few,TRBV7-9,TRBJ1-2,CASSSTGRGYTF,TGTGCCAGCAGCTCGACCGGCCGTGGCTACACCTTC
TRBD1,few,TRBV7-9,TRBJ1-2,CASSLTGILSYGYTF,TGTGCCAGCAGCTTGACAGGGATCTTATCCTATGGCTACACCTTC
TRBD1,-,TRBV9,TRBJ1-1,CASSAGGGTEAFF,TGTGCCAGCAGCGCAGGGGGGGGCACTGAAGCTTTCTTT
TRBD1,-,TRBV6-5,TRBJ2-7,CASSRQGYEQYF,TGTGCCAGCAGCCGACAGGGCTACGAGCAGTACTTC
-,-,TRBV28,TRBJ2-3,CASSLQGTDTQYF,TGTGCCAGCAGTTTACAGGGCACAGATACGCAGTATTTT
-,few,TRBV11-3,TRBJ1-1,CASSLGANTEAFF,TGTGCCAGCAGCTTAGGGGCCAACACTGAAGCTTTCTTT
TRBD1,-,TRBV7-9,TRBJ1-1,CASSSYRQGADNTEAFF,TGTGCCAGCAGCTCTTACCGACAGGGGGCCGATAACACTGAAGCTTTCTTT
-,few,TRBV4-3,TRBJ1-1,CASSQDRGWTEAFF,TGCGCCAGCAGCCAAGATCGGGGTTGGACTGAAGCTTTCTTT
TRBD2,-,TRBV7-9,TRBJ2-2,CASSNSGGSGELFF,TGTGCCAGCAGCAATAGCGGGGGAAGCGGGGAGCTGTTTTTT
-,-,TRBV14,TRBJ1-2,CASSQGGTYGYTF,TGTGCCAGCAGCCAAGGGGGAACCTATGGCTACACCTTC
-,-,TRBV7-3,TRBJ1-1,CASSFGGNTEAFF,TGTGCCAGCAGCTTCGGAGGGAACACTGAAGCTTTCTTT
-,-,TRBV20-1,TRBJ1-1,CSARDRGRNTEASF,TGCAGTGCTAGAGATCGTGGCAGGAACACTGAAGCTTCCTTT
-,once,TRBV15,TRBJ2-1,CATSLRGAFYNEQFF,TGTGCCACCAGCCTGAGAGGGGCGTTCTACAATGAGCAGTTCTTC
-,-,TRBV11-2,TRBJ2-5,CASQGSWDGKETQYF,TGTGCCAGCCAGGGCAGCTGGGACGGTAAAGAGACCCAGTACTTC
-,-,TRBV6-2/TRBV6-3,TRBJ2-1,CASSYSTAPQGGDEQFF,TGTGCCAGCAGTTACTCTACGGCCCCGCAGGGGGGCGATGAGCAGTTCTTC
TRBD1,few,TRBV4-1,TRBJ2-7,CASSHDGQGADEQYF,TGCGCCAGCAGCCACGATGGACAGGGGGCAGACGAGCAGTACTTC
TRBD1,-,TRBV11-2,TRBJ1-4,CASRPGTVTSGEKLFF,TGTGCCAGCAGGCCCGGGACAGTTACATCTGGAGAAAAACTGTTTTTT
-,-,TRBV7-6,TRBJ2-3,CASSLRRLGTDTQYF,TGTGCCAGCAGCTTACGGCGTCTGGGAACAGATACGCAGTATTTT
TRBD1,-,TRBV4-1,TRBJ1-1,CASSLRDSETEAFF,TGCGCCAGCAGCCTCCGGGACAGCGAGACTGAAGCTTTCTTT
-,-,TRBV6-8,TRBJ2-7,CASSAASSYEQYF,TGTGCCAGCAGTGCGGCCAGTTCCTACGAGCAGTACTTC
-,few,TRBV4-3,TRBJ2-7,CASSQSARGPGYEQYF,TGCGCCAGCAGCCAGTCGGCACGGGGGCCCGGCTACGAGCAGTACTTC